The sequence of this T cell receptor beta chain was determined in a study of blood T cell repertoires in COVID-19. Across the whole study: Acute-phase and convalescent COVID-19 samples originated in the United States, Italy and Spain.

The participants were between roughly 18 and 100 years old and came from fewer than 25 US areas. Participant-reported clinical history was the basis for cohort assignment. Study processing details: The authors estimated nucleated cell counts from reference gene primer amplification. Assay used: immunoSEQ multiplex PCR; TCRdb lists only in-frame clones, some missing. V and J calls and clone size come straight from that table; D and trimming were deduced from the DNA. The data hold some 100,000 clones, with approximately 83% observed a single time. The specimen sequenced was PBMCs or T cells enriched from blood (not recorded which). This TCR derives from a woman in her forties or fifties who had recovered from COVID-19.

The CDR3 here is CASSVGTGKNIQYF. Written as DNA, the CDR3 is TGTGCCAGCAGCGTCGGGACAGGGAAAAACATTCAGTACTTC. This rearrangement joins TRBV9 to TRBJ2-4; TRBD1 matches at 9 bases. There are 14 residues in the CDR3. In germline, CDR1 is SGDLS, CDR2 YYNGEE. V lost 2 bases and J lost 4; bases outside the gene matches: 1.